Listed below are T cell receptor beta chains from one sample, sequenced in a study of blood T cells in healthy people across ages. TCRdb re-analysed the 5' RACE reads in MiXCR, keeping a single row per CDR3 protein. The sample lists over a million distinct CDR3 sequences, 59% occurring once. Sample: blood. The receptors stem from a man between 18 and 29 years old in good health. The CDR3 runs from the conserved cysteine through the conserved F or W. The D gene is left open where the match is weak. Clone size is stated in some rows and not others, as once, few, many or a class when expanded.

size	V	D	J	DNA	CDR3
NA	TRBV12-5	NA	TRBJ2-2	TGTGCTCAAGGTGGGAAATCGAACACCGGGGAGCTGTTTTTT	CAQGGKSNTGELFF
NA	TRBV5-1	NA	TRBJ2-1	TGCGCCAGCAGCCTAGCCTACATGTATAATGAGCAGTTCTTC	CASSLAYMYNEQFF
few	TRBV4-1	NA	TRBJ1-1	TGCGCCAGCAGCCGAAACACGAACACTGAAGCTTTCTTT	CASSRNTNTEAFF
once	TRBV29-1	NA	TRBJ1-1	TGCAGCGGGGGCCGGGTCGGGAAAAACACTGAAGCTTTCTTT	CSGGRVGKNTEAFF
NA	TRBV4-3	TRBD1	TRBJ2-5	TGCGCCAGCAGCCAAGTGGGACAGGGTCAGTCAGAGGAGACCCAGTACTTC	CASSQVGQGQSEETQYF
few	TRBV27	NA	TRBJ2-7	TGTGCCAGCAGCTTAGGGACTCCCGGCGAGCAGTACTTC	CASSLGTPGEQYF
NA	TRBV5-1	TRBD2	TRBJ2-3	TGCGCCAGCAGCTTGGTAGGCGGGGGGCCCCCAGATACGCAGTATTTT	CASSLVGGGPPDTQYF
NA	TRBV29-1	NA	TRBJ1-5	TGCAGCGTTGGAAAGGGTAATAATCAACCCCAGCATTTT	CSVGKGNNQPQHF
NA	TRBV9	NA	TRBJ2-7	TGTGCCAGCAGCGCCGGGACCCTACTCGAGCAGTACTTC	CASSAGTLLEQYF
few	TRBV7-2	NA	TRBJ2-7	TGTGCCAGCAGCTTAAGCCCGGGGGTGTACGAGCAGTACTTC	CASSLSPGVYEQYF
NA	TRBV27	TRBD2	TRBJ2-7	TGTGTCAGCAGTTTAGGACTAGCGGGGGGCCCCTACGAGCAGTACTTC	CVSSLGLAGGPYEQYF
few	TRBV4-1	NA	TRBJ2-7	TGCGCCAGCAGCCCTAGCGTAAGCTCCTACGAGCAGTACTTC	CASSPSVSSYEQYF
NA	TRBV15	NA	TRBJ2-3	TGTGCCACCAGCCGGGGAGCGGTTAGCACAGATACGCAGTATTTT	CATSRGAVSTDTQYF
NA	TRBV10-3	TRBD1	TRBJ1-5	TGTGCCACATCGACAGGGGACGGCAATCAGCCCCAGCATTTT	CATSTGDGNQPQHF
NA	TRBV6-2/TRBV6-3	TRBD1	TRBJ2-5	TGTGCCAGCACTTACGGGACAGGAGAGACCCAGTACTTC	CASTYGTGETQYF
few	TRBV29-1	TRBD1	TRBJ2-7	TGCAGCTACGGACAGGGGGCTAACTACGAGCAGTACTTC	CSYGQGANYEQYF
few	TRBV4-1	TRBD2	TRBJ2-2	TGCGCCAGCAGCCACGAACCGGGACTAGCGGTCACCGGGGAGCTGTTTTTT	CASSHEPGLAVTGELFF
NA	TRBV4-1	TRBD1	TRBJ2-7	TGCGCCAGCAGCCAATCGACAGGGGGCGAGGACGAGCAGTACTTC	CASSQSTGGEDEQYF
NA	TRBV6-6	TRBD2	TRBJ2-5	TGTGCCAGCAGACTAAAGACTAGCGTCCCTATCCAAGAGACCCAGTACTTC	CASRLKTSVPIQETQYF
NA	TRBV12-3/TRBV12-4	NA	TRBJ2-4	TGTGCCAGCAGTTTAGCAGCAGGGGTTGGAAACATTCAGTACTTC	CASSLAAGVGNIQYF
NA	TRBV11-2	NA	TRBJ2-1	TGTGCCAGCAGCTCACCGATAAGCGATGAGCAGTTCTTC	CASSSPISDEQFF
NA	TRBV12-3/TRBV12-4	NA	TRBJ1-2	TGTGCCAGCAGCCCCGGACCGACCTGTGGCTACACCTTC	CASSPGPTCGYTF
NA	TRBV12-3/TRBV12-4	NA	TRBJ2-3	TGTGCCACCAACCCACGGGGGCTTAGCACAGATACGCAGTATTTT	CATNPRGLSTDTQYF
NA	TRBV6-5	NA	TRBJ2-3	TGTGCCAGCAGAGGGGGGGGCGGTATTGTTGATACGCAGTATTTT	CASRGGGGIVDTQYF
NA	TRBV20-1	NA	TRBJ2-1	TGCAGTGCTAAGGACACCGTGAAGCAGTTCTTC	CSAKDTVKQFF
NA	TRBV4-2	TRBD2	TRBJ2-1	TGTGCCAGCAGCCATCCTCTAGCGGGAGCTCTTGAGCAGTTCTTC	CASSHPLAGALEQFF
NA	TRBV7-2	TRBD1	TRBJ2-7	TGTGCCAGCAGCTTACCAAGACAGGGACCCTACGAGCAGTACTTC	CASSLPRQGPYEQYF
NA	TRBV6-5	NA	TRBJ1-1	TGTGCCAGCAGTTACTCGATAATCTCGGATACTGAAGCTTTCTTT	CASSYSIISDTEAFF
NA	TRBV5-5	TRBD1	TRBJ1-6	TGTGCCAGCAGCTTGAGACAGGGTACCCCATGGGATAATTCACCCCTCCACTTT	CASSLRQGTPWDNSPLHF
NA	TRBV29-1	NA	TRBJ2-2	TGCAGCGTTGAGGGCGGCTGTGGAACCGGGGAGCTGTTTTTT	CSVEGGCGTGELFF
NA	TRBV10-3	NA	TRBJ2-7	TGTGCCATCAGTGAGTTGAGGCTAGGAAGCTACGAGCAGTACTTC	CAISELRLGSYEQYF
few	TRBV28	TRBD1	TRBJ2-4	TGTGCCAGCAGGGACAGGAACATTCAGTACTTC	CASRDRNIQYF
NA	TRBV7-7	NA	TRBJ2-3	TGTGCTAGCAGCTTAGATGGAGGGGGCCCCTTGGAGACGCAGTATTTT	CASSLDGGGPLETQYF
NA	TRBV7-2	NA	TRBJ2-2	TGTGCCAGCAGCTTAGATCAGGGGACGAACACCGGGGAGCTGTTTTTT	CASSLDQGTNTGELFF
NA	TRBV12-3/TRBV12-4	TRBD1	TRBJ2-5	TGTGCCAGCAGTTTAAAGGGGGCAGAGACCCAGTACTTC	CASSLKGAETQYF
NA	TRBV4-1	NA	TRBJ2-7	TGCGCCAGCAGCCGAGCCTTTGAGGGGTCCGAGCAGTACTTC	CASSRAFEGSEQYF
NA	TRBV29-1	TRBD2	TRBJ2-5	TGCAGCGCCGCTGGCACAAGCGGGGACGGGGGAGAGACCCAGTACTTC	CSAAGTSGDGGETQYF
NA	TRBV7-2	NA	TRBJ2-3	TGTGCCACCATGCTGGGGGTCCCGACAGATACGCAGTATTTT	CATMLGVPTDTQYF
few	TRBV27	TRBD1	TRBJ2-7	TGTGCCAGCAGTTTATCGTTACAGGGGAGCTCCTACGAGCAGTACTTC	CASSLSLQGSSYEQYF
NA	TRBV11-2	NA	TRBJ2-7	TGTGCCAGCAGCGCGGACGTCGGGGACTACGAGCAGTACTTC	CASSADVGDYEQYF
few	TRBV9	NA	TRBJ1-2	TGTGCCAGCAGCGTAGGGGCTCTAAATGGCTACACCTTC	CASSVGALNGYTF
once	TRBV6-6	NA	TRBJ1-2	TGTGCCAGCAGTTACCCTGGGACAAGCTATGGCTACACCTTC	CASSYPGTSYGYTF
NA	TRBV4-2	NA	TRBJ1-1	TGTGCCAGCAGCCAAGATCCCATTCACTGGGAAGCTTTCTTT	CASSQDPIHWEAFF
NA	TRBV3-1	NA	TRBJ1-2	TGTGCCAGCAGCTTCCCTTCGGGGGACTATGGCTACACCTTC	CASSFPSGDYGYTF
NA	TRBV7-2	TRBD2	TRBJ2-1	TGTGCCAGCAATCCGGGACTAGCCAACAATGAGCAGTTCTTC	CASNPGLANNEQFF
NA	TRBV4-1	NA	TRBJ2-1	TGCGCCAGCAGCCAACTTGACAGTGGGCTTTACAATGAGCAGTTCTTC	CASSQLDSGLYNEQFF
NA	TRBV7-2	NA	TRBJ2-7	TGTGCCAGCAGCCTTGCGGTGGGGAATTCCTACGAGCAGTACTTC	CASSLAVGNSYEQYF
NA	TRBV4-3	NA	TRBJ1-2	TGCGCCAGCAGCCAAGAGGGCAGGCCAACTAACTATGGCTACACCTTC	CASSQEGRPTNYGYTF